The 22 T cell receptor beta chains below come from one sample, sequenced in a study of blood T cell repertoires in COVID-19 (TCRdb year 2020). Receptor libraries were prepared by the immunoSEQ multiplex PCR assay. This is the immuneACCESS table as TCRdb keeps it, with only in-frame sequences that have V and J called. A part of the clones is gone; compared with another copy, unresolved V genes explain less than half, and the rest is unexplained. This sample comprises 120,000 or so clones, less than 80% of them detected only once. In total, the top ten clones hold under 3% of the sample. The sample consisted of peripheral blood. All receptors derive from a man over 45 with acute or convalescent COVID-19.

The V call is TRBV5-4, the J call TRBJ2-7; 8 nucleotides line up with TRBD1. The CDR3 length is 15 residues. J lost 5 bases, V lost 4 bases, and 11 bases had no gene match. Germline V gives CDR1 SGHNT, CDR2 YYREEE (reference sequence). The CDR3 is CASSRVGTGSHEQYF. The CDR3 region has the DNA TGTGCCAGCAGCCGGGTGGGGACAGGCAGCCACGAGCAGTACTTC.

The chain recombines TRBV5-1 with TRBJ1-1, with TRBD1 matching 7 bases. The V and J ends lost 4 bases and 5 bases, in that order; junction bases with no gene match: 5. The CDR3 consists of 13 residues. Looked up from germline, CDR1 is SGHRS and CDR2 is YFSETQ. The CDR3 protein is CASSRQGGTEAFF. The CDR3 region has the DNA TGCGCCAGCAGCAGGCAGGGGGGAACTGAAGCTTTCTTT.

CDR3 bases: TGTGCCAGCAGCTTTCTGCGCTCTGGGGCCAACGTCCTGACTTTC. This encodes CASSFLRSGANVLTF. This chain connects TRBV7-2 to TRBJ2-6, with unresolved D. This CDR3 is built from 15 residues. Between the trimmed V and J ends, which lost 3 bases and 0 bases, there was a span of 6 bases. Germline V lookup: CDR1 SGHTA, CDR2 FQGNSA. The full variable domain, with the rest looked up from reference TRBV7-2 and TRBJ2-6, is GAGVSQSPSNKVTEKGKDVELRCDPISGHTALYWYRQSLGQGLEFLIYFQGNSAPDKSGLPSDRFSAERTGGSVSTLTIQRTQQEDSAVYLCASSFLRSGANVLTFGAGSRLTVL.

This clone was detected a few times. V gene TRBV13 combines with J gene TRBJ1-4, with 9 bases that match TRBD1. The CDR3 sequence is 13 residues long. The germline V gene encodes CDR1 PRHDT and CDR2 FYEKMQ (reference sequence). The junction had 4 bases not matched to a gene; V was cut back by 4 bases and J by 10 bases. The CDR3 is CASSSGQGSKLFF. CDR3 DNA: TGTGCCAGCAGCTCGGGACAGGGTTCAAAACTGTTTTTT.

This chain connects TRBV13 to TRBJ2-7; TRBD1 is a possible D gene (6 bases). V dropped 6 bases and J dropped 0 bases, with 18 bases sitting between them. Germline CDR1 is PRHDT and CDR2 is FYEKMQ (reference sequence). The length of the CDR3 is 16 residues. The CDR3 DNA is TGTGCCAGCAGTCCCGGATGGGCAGGGGTCTCCTACGAGCAGTACTTC. Translation: CASSPGWAGVSYEQYF.

This clone showed up just once. The rearrangement links TRBV5-8 to TRBJ2-7; the D is unclear. Deletions cut 7 bases from V and 1 base from J, with 18 bases between. The CDR3 is 15 amino acids. CDR1 and CDR2 from the germline V gene are SGHTS and YDEGEE. CDR3 residues: CASSARPRGSYEQYF. The DNA for the CDR3 is TGTGCCAGCTCCGCACGACCACGAGGATCCTACGAGCAGTACTTC.

This clone was recorded only once. CDR3 coding DNA: TGTGCCAGCAGTTTACAGGGGGATACGCAGTATTTT. This gives the protein CASSLQGDTQYF. This chain uses TRBV27 with TRBJ2-3, with D possibly being TRBD1 (6 bases). The ends were cut back, 2 bases at V and 6 bases at J, with 6 bases in the middle. CDR3 length equals 12 residues. Germline values: CDR1 MNHEY, CDR2 SMNVEV (reference sequence).

V gene TRBV24-1 combines with J gene TRBJ2-1; D uncertain. The V gene's germline CDR1 is KGHDR and CDR2 SFDVKD. Between the trimmed V and J ends, which lost 4 bases and 5 bases, there was a span of 17 bases. There are 16 residues in the CDR3. The CDR3 is CATSDCDNPLNNEQFF. CDR3 in DNA: TGTGCCACCAGTGACTGCGACAATCCTCTCAACAATGAGCAGTTCTTC.

The genes are TRBV3-1 (or the pseudogene TRBV3-2) and TRBJ2-4; D may be TRBD2 (5 bases). CDR1 LGHDT and CDR2 YNNKEL come from the germline V gene (reference sequence). V was clipped by 0 bases and J by 6 bases, with 6 bases between them. This CDR3 is 13 amino acids long. In nucleotides, the CDR3 is TGTGCCAGCAGCCAAGAGGGAGCAAACATTCAGTACTTC. It is translated as CASSQEGANIQYF.

The genes are TRBV20-1 and TRBJ2-5, with D possibly being TRBD2 (6 bases). The CDR3 has 13 amino acids. V was clipped by 3 bases and J by 2 bases, with 10 bases between them. The germline CDR1 and CDR2 sequences are DFQATT and SNEGSKA (reference sequence). The CDR3 nucleotides read TGCAGTGCTAGTCGGGACTTTCAAGAGACCCAGTACTTC. It codes for CSASRDFQETQYF.

The V call is TRBV6-4, the J call TRBJ1-1; D unresolved. The V end lost 0 bases, the J end lost 2 bases, and 7 bases lay between the germline ends. CDR1 is MRHNA, CDR2 SNTAGT, per germline. The CDR3 has 14 residues. The CDR3 bases are TGTGCCAGCAGTGACTCGGCAGGCAACACTGAAGCTTTCTTT. Its protein product is CASSDSAGNTEAFF.

CDR3 in DNA: TGTGCCAGCAGCGCGGGGACTAGCGGGGCGAACACCGGGGAGCTGTTTTTT. Its translation is CASSAGTSGANTGELFF. The V gene is TRBV7-3, the J gene TRBJ2-2; 13 nucleotides line up with TRBD2. From germline, CDR1 is SGHTA and CDR2 FQGTGA. V dropped 5 bases and J dropped 0; count of bases not matched to a gene: 3. This CDR3 is built from 17 residues.

The V call is TRBV9, the J call TRBJ2-3; TRBD1 might be the D (7 bases). Trimming took off 3 bases at V and 2 bases at J, with 19 bases between the two ends. The CDR3 is made up of 17 amino acids. Germline V gives CDR1 SGDLS, CDR2 YYNGEE. The CDR3: CASSAQGGAGITDTQYF. In DNA form, the CDR3 reads TGTGCCAGCAGCGCCCAGGGGGGAGCGGGCATCACAGATACGCAGTATTTT. The full variable domain, rest sourced from reference TRBV9 and TRBJ2-3, is DSGVTQTPKHLITATGQRVTLRCSPRSGDLSVYWYQQSLDQGLQFLIQYYNGEERAKGNILERFSAQQFPDLHSELNLSSLELGDSALYFCASSAQGGAGITDTQYFGPGTRLTVL.

The V call is TRBV28, the J call TRBJ2-5; 10 bases are shared with TRBD2. This CDR3 has 18 amino acids. Germline V gene sequence: CDR1 MDHEN, CDR2 SYDVKM. V lost 1 base and J lost 2; bases outside the gene matches: 10. The CDR3 sequence is CASSLYPQGLAVQETQYF. CDR3 DNA sequence: TGTGCCAGCAGTTTATACCCCCAAGGACTAGCGGTACAAGAGACCCAGTACTTC.

The chain couples TRBV29-1 to TRBJ2-7; the D gene is possibly TRBD1 (8 bases). V dropped 3 bases and J dropped 4 bases, with 28 bases sitting between them. Germline loops: CDR1 SQVTM, CDR2 ANQGSEA. This CDR3 has 18 residues. CDR3 loop: CSVDAALDREGGIYEQYF. DNA for the CDR3: TGCAGCGTTGACGCCGCACTGGACAGGGAGGGAGGGATTTACGAGCAGTACTTC.

This clone was detected only once. The V call is TRBV5-7, the J call TRBJ2-5; D is unclear. TRBV5-7 is given ORF status, its function remaining uncertain. The V end lost 0 bases, the J end lost 6 bases, and 3 bases lay between the germline ends. This CDR3 is built from 11 residues. The CDR3 DNA reads as TGTGCCAGCAGCTTGGTCAAGACCCAGTACTTC. The encoded protein is CASSLVKTQYF.

CDR3 amino acids: CASSFPGSGRAQYF. Here the CDR3 DNA reads TGTGCCAGCAGTTTCCCGGGTAGCGGGAGGGCGCAGTATTTT. J is TRBJ2-3 and V is TRBV28; 11 nucleotides match TRBD2. This CDR3 is built from 14 residues. CDR1 and CDR2 (germline): MDHEN, SYDVKM. V lost 3 bases and J lost 10; bases outside the gene matches: 6.

This chain uses TRBV27 with TRBJ1-2, with 11 bases identical to TRBD1. J gave up 7 bases and V 5 bases, and 9 bases lay outside the gene matches. Per germline, CDR1 MNHEY and CDR2 SMNVEV (reference sequence). The CDR3 consists of 15 residues. Here the CDR3 DNA reads TGTGCCAGCAGTCCAACCGGGACAGGGGGTTCTGGCTACACCTTC. This translates into CASSPTGTGGSGYTF.

The V call is TRBV29-1, the J call TRBJ2-3, with 7 bases fitting TRBD2. J was trimmed by 5 bases and V by 5 bases; bases with no gene match: 10. This CDR3 spans 14 amino acids. The germline V gene has CDR1 SQVTM and CDR2 ANQGSEA. This chain's CDR3 is CSVSKGGSGDTQYF. In DNA, the CDR3 is TGCAGCGTTAGTAAGGGCGGGAGCGGAGATACGCAGTATTTT.

This rearrangement joins TRBV7-8 to TRBJ2-7, with D tentatively TRBD2 (5 bases). Germline lookup yields CDR1 SGHVS and CDR2 FQNEAQ. Trimming pared 4 bases from V and 6 bases from J, leaving 22 bases between. This CDR3 is built from 16 residues. DNA of the CDR3: TGTGCCAGCAGCTCTCAATACCGGGCTTCCGGAGGCGAGCAGTACTTC. This sequence encodes CASSSQYRASGGEQYF.

This clone was counted ten times or more. The chain carries TRBV18 and TRBJ2-7, with 7 bases identical to TRBD2. Germline V lookup: CDR1 KGHSH, CDR2 LQKENI. CDR3 size: 14 residues. V lost 3 bases to trimming and J lost 3 bases; unmatched junction nucleotides: 5. The CDR3 nucleotides read TGTGCCAGCTCACCCGGACGGGAGGACTACGAGCAGTACTTC. This encodes CASSPGREDYEQYF.

The chain links TRBV5-1 to TRBJ2-1; 12 bases line up with TRBD2. This CDR3 is 15 amino acids long. With V trimmed by 4 bases and J by 10 bases, 9 bases remained unmatched. CDR1 is SGHRS and CDR2 is YFSETQ in the germline V gene. Here the CDR3 reads CASSPTSGRTGEQFF. CDR3 nucleotide sequence: TGCGCCAGCAGCCCGACTAGCGGGAGAACGGGAGAGCAGTTCTTC.